These 9 T cell receptor beta chains came from one sample sequenced in a study of blood T cell repertoires in COVID-19. The protocol was immunoSEQ multiplex PCR, while the TCRdb copy is restricted to in-frame clones and leaves out a portion. The data contain about 240,000 clones, roughly 80% of them singletons. Sequenced input: peripheral blood. The receptors originated from a woman between 18 and 30 years old with acute or convalescent COVID-19.

The CDR3 region is CASSLAGGAKNIQYF. CDR3 coding DNA: TGTGCCAGCAGCTTGGCGGGGGGGGCCAAAAACATTCAGTACTTC. This chain uses TRBV7-8 with TRBJ2-4, with TRBD2 matching over 9 bases. This CDR3 contains 15 residues. Germline lookup yields CDR1 SGHVS and CDR2 FQNEAQ. The V segment lost 3 bases and the J segment 1 base; nucleotides outside the gene matches: 1.

CDR3 sequence (DNA): TGTGCCAGCAGCTTGACACCGGGACAGGGGGTAGTTACGCAGTATTTT. Its translation is CASSLTPGQGVVTQYF. The chain combines TRBV13 with TRBJ2-3; 11 nucleotides align to TRBD1. J was trimmed by 8 bases and V by 3 bases; bases with no gene match: 10. Germline CDR1 reads PRHDT; CDR2 reads FYEKMQ (reference sequence). The CDR3 covers 16 residues.

J is TRBJ2-6 and V is TRBV9, with 7 nucleotides matching TRBD1. The CDR3 extends over 18 amino acids. The germline CDR1 and CDR2 sequences are SGDLS and YYNGEE. J lost 0 bases, V lost 4 bases, and 10 bases had no gene match. CDR3 DNA sequence: TGTGCCAGCAGCCGCCACCCGGGACAGAGCTCTGGGGCCAACGTCCTGACTTTC. Translation: CASSRHPGQSSGANVLTF.

This CDR3 reads CASSQTSGRGAYNEQFF. The DNA of the CDR3 is TGCGCCAGCAGCCAGACTTCCGGGCGGGGGGCCTACAATGAGCAGTTCTTC. The chain combines TRBV4-3 with TRBJ2-1; 8 bases align to TRBD2. Germline V gives CDR1 LGHNA, CDR2 YSLEER. Unmatched junction bases numbered 9, after V lost 3 bases and J lost 2 bases. CDR3 length: 17 amino acids.

This clone has just a few counts. The gene calls are TRBV19 and TRBJ2-7, with D possibly matching TRBD1 (6 bases). V dropped 7 bases and J dropped 3 bases, with 19 bases sitting between them. Germline CDR1 reads LNHDA; CDR2 reads SQIVND (reference sequence). The CDR3 consists of 15 residues. The CDR3 DNA sequence: TGTGCCAGTAAAAGAGGGCAGGGACAACTCTACGAGCAGTACTTC. It codes for CASKRGQGQLYEQYF.

This chain joins TRBV4-1 and TRBJ1-1, with D unclear. This CDR3 is 13 amino acids long. Germline V gene data show CDR1 as MGHRA and CDR2 as YSYEKL. V was shortened by 0 bases and J by 7 bases, with 9 bases between the two germline ends. The CDR3 DNA is TGCGCCAGCAGCCAAGATGAGAGGTATGAAGCTTTCTTT. Translation: CASSQDERYEAFF.

The chain combines TRBV28 with TRBJ1-5; no firm D call. Germline CDR1 reads MDHEN; CDR2 reads SYDVKM. CDR3 length: 13 residues. V lost 8 bases, J lost 2 bases, and 10 bases lay in between. CDR3 DNA sequence: TGTGCCAGCTCGAGGGTTGGCAATCAGCCCCAGCATTTT. Translated: CASSRVGNQPQHF. Variable domain in full (rest from reference TRBV28 and TRBJ1-5): DVKVTQSSRYLVKRTGEKVFLECVQDMDHENMFWYRQDPGLGLRLIYFSYDVKMKEKGDIPEGYSVSREKKERFSLILESASTNQTSMYLCASSRVGNQPQHFGDGTRLSIL.

The J gene is TRBJ1-1, the V gene TRBV15; tentative D call: TRBD1 (6 bases). V dropped 5 bases and J dropped 2 bases, with 21 bases sitting between them. Germline V gene data show CDR1 as LNHNV and CDR2 as YYDKDF (reference sequence). This CDR3 comprises 17 residues. DNA of the CDR3: TGTGCCACCAGCCCTTTTGGGACACCACGGGCTAACACTGAAGCTTTCTTT. This sequence encodes CATSPFGTPRANTEAFF.

This clone has more than one count but fewer than ten. The chain employs TRBV2 and TRBJ2-5; 8 bases line up with TRBD1. With 5 bases clipped from V and 4 bases from J, the junction kept 9 bases outside the gene matches. The CDR3 is made up of 15 amino acids. Germline-derived CDR1 and CDR2 are SNHLY and FYNNEI. CDR3 sequence reads: CASSPRTGFGETQYF. In DNA form, the CDR3 reads TGTGCCAGCAGTCCCAGGACAGGGTTCGGAGAGACCCAGTACTTC.